These 32 T cell receptor beta chains came from one sample sequenced in a study of blood T cells in healthy people across ages. Sample-barcoded 5' priming and a J-beta primer mix drove a second PCR of roughly 6 to 12 cycles. TCRdb used MiXCR to reprocess the 5' RACE reads, holding one entry per CDR3 protein. The sample includes over 550,000 distinct CDR3 sequences, about 28% of them seen just once. The sample taken for sequencing was blood. These receptors came from a woman older than 75 in good health.

The chain combines TRBV7-2 with TRBJ2-4; a possible D gene is TRBD2 (5 bases). Trimming shortened V by 5 bases and J by 6 bases, and 8 bases separated the two germline ends. Germline loops: CDR1 SGHTA, CDR2 FQGNSA. The CDR3 contains 12 residues. This CDR3 is CASSPAGNIQYF. The CDR3 DNA is TGTGCCAGCAGCCCCGCGGGAAACATTCAGTACTTC.

This clonotype was detected ten times or more. The V and J genes are TRBV5-1 and TRBJ1-6, with no clear D. Trimming removed 1 base at V and 8 bases at J, with 7 bases between. The length of the CDR3 is 13 residues. Germline V lookup: CDR1 SGHRS, CDR2 YFSETQ. In DNA form, the CDR3 reads TGCGCCAGCAGCTTGTCGACCGATTCACCCCTCCACTTT. It codes for CASSLSTDSPLHF.

This clonotype showed up just a few times. The chain is built from TRBV6-2 or TRBV6-3 and TRBJ1-2; TRBD1 aligns across 7 bases. Trimming cost V 5 bases and J 6 bases; bases outside gene matches: 6. The CDR3 is made up of 13 amino acids. The germline V gene encodes CDR1 MNHEY and CDR2 SVGEGT. CDR3 sequence reads: CASSDYRGNGYTF. In DNA, the CDR3 is TGTGCCAGCAGTGACTACAGGGGAAATGGCTACACCTTC.

This clonotype was counted many times. V usage is TRBV10-3 and J usage is TRBJ2-1; 9 bases line up with TRBD1. This CDR3 contains 15 residues. With 5 bases clipped from V and 0 bases from J, the junction kept 2 bases outside the gene matches. The germline CDR1 and CDR2 sequences are ENHRY and SYGVKD. The CDR3 spells CAISRDRVSYNEQFF. CDR3 DNA sequence: TGTGCCATCAGTAGGGACAGGGTCTCCTACAATGAGCAGTTCTTC.

The chain employs TRBV18 and TRBJ2-3; D remains ambiguous. Germline CDR1 reads KGHSH; CDR2 reads LQKENI. Trimming stripped 1 base from V and 2 bases from J, with 13 bases between. This CDR3 contains 16 residues. The CDR3 is CASSPLMTGFTDTQYF. The CDR3, as DNA: TGTGCCAGCTCACCACTAATGACTGGCTTCACAGATACGCAGTATTTT.

In its sample, this clonotype was seen a few times. This could be a read error, since a much larger clone is one nucleotide away. The CDR3 reads CASSVYCNEQFF. The DNA of the CDR3 is TGTGCCAGCAGCGTATATTGCAATGAGCAGTTCTTC. The rearrangement joins TRBV9 to TRBJ2-1; D is undetermined. This CDR3 region has 12 residues. From germline, CDR1 is SGDLS and CDR2 YYNGEE. The V and J ends lost 1 base and 6 bases respectively, with 5 bases between them.

This clonotype was seen a handful of times. The genes are TRBV20-1 and TRBJ2-2; a weak D match, TRBD1 (5 bases). V lost 6 bases to trimming and J lost 5 bases, with 16 bases between them. The CDR3 extends over 14 amino acids. Germline CDR1 reads DFQATT; CDR2 reads SNEGSKA (reference sequence). CDR3 coding DNA: TGCAGTGCCCACCCGGCAGGGTGGACCGGGGAGCTGTTTTTT. Its translation is CSAHPAGWTGELFF.

At least ten counts were recorded for this clonotype. This sequence joins TRBV7-2 and TRBJ2-1, with D perhaps matching TRBD2 (5 bases). This CDR3 is built from 14 residues. V lost 7 bases and J lost 3, with 13 bases in between. CDR1 and CDR2 from the germline V gene are SGHTA and FQGNSA. CDR3 residues: CASKEVKLYNEQFF. The DNA for the CDR3 is TGTGCCAGCAAGGAGGTTAAACTCTACAATGAGCAGTTCTTC.

The rearrangement uses TRBV11-2 and TRBJ2-5; 8 bases map to TRBD1. Germline loops: CDR1 SGHAT, CDR2 FQNNGV. This CDR3 has 14 amino acids. Trimming at V came to 4 bases and at J to 11 bases, leaving 12 bases not matched to a gene. CDR3 loop: CASSCDRGRDEQYF. Written as DNA, the CDR3 is TGTGCCAGCAGCTGCGACAGGGGCAGGGATGAGCAGTACTTC.

There are many counts of this clonotype. This CDR3 reads CATTIRTSGDTQYF. Written as DNA, the CDR3 is TGCGCCACCACTATAAGGACTAGCGGTGATACGCAGTATTTT. The chain uses TRBV10-2 and TRBJ2-3, with TRBD2 matching over 10 bases. Germline values: CDR1 WSHSY, CDR2 SAAADI. There are 14 residues in the CDR3. J lost 6 bases, V lost 10 bases, and 10 bases had no gene match.

The DNA for the CDR3 is TGTGCCAGCAGACTCGATACAGGGGTCAATCAGCCCCAGTACTTC. Its protein is CASRLDTGVNQPQYF. The rearrangement uses TRBV7-2 and TRBJ2-7; 7 bases are shared with TRBD1. Germline V gives CDR1 SGHTA, CDR2 FQGNSA. J gave up 10 bases and V 6 bases, and 18 bases lay outside the gene matches. The CDR3 is made up of 15 amino acids.

This clonotype turned up a few times. The rearrangement links TRBV3-1 to TRBJ1-1; no firm D call. This CDR3 spans 14 amino acids. V shed 2 bases and J shed 1 base, with 8 bases lying between them. CDR1 is LGHDT, CDR2 YNNKEL, per germline (reference sequence). This chain's CDR3 is CASSQLNGNTEAFF. Here the CDR3 DNA reads TGTGCCAGCAGCCAATTGAACGGGAACACTGAAGCTTTCTTT.

The chain is built from TRBV7-8 and TRBJ2-7, with 7 bases aligning to TRBD2. Germline V gene data show CDR1 as SGHVS and CDR2 as FQNEAQ. This CDR3 comprises 15 residues. V lost 5 bases and J lost 3; bases outside the gene matches: 10. The CDR3 region is CASSPQRDPSYEQYF. The CDR3 bases are TGTGCCAGCAGCCCTCAGCGGGACCCAAGCTACGAGCAGTACTTC.

This clonotype was observed at least ten times. This may come from a read error, since a much larger clone is one base off. This chain links TRBV10-3 with TRBJ2-1; 11 nucleotides align to TRBD1. Per the germline V gene, CDR1 is ENHRY and CDR2 is SYGVKD. The CDR3 spans 14 residues. The trim removed 6 bases at V and 6 bases at J, leaving 4 bases unmatched. This CDR3 reads CAIRSDRGRNEQFF. The CDR3 region has the DNA TGTGCCATCAGGTCGGACAGGGGGCGCAATGAGCAGTTCTTC.

The chain links TRBV19 to TRBJ2-3; 8 positions agree with TRBD1. The J segment lost 1 base and the V segment lost 5 bases, leaving 8 bases of the junction unmatched. Germline V gives CDR1 LNHDA, CDR2 SQIVND (reference sequence). This CDR3 has 16 amino acids. In nucleotides, the CDR3 is TGTGCCAGTAGTCCAGCAGGACAGGGCGGCACAGATACGCAGTATTTT. Translating gives CASSPAGQGGTDTQYF.

The table lists this clonotype with many counts. CDR3: CASRVGPYEQYF. DNA of the CDR3: TGTGCCAGCAGGGTGGGCCCCTACGAGCAGTACTTC. The rearrangement links TRBV7-2 to TRBJ2-7; no definite D call. The germline gives CDR1 SGHTA, CDR2 FQGNSA. V was cut by 6 bases and J by 2 bases, with 8 bases left in between. There are 12 residues in the CDR3.

This clonotype was recorded at least ten times. The CDR3 loop reads CASSRWTSGGPDTQYF. The CDR3, as DNA: TGTGCCAGCAGTCGCTGGACTAGCGGGGGACCAGATACGCAGTATTTT. This chain connects TRBV12-3 or TRBV12-4 to TRBJ2-3, with 13 bases that match TRBD2. CDR3 length equals 16 residues. The J segment lost 4 bases and the V segment lost 5 bases, leaving 6 bases of the junction unmatched.

The chain has TRBV6-5 and TRBJ2-7; D ambiguous. V lost 6 bases, J lost 9 bases, and 21 bases lay in between. The germline V gene has CDR1 MNHEY and CDR2 SVGAGI. The CDR3 is 14 amino acids. In DNA form, the CDR3 reads TGTGCCAGCAGCAAGGGAAATAACCAGTGCGGGCAGTACTTC. Its protein is CASSKGNNQCGQYF.

This clonotype was seen a few times. The genes are TRBV7-9 and TRBJ2-5; 9 bases fit TRBD1. This CDR3 contains 17 residues. V was clipped by 1 base and J by 5 bases; unmatched bases: 11. Germline V lookup: CDR1 SEHNR, CDR2 FQNEAQ (reference sequence). DNA of the CDR3: TGTGCCAGCAGCTTAGTAGGCGGGACAGGGAGAGGGGAGACCCAGTACTTC. This gives the protein CASSLVGGTGRGETQYF. The variable domain in full, completed from reference TRBV7-9 and TRBJ2-5, reads DTGVSQNPRHKITKRGQNVTFRCDPISEHNRLYWYRQTLGQGPEFLTYFQNEAQLEKSRLLSDRFSAERPKGSFSTLEIQRTEQGDSAMYLCASSLVGGTGRGETQYFGPGTRLLVL.

On this clonotype itself: This may stem from a read error, because a much larger clone lies one nucleotide away. The J gene is TRBJ1-4, the V gene TRBV27; D gene ambiguous. Looked up from germline, CDR1 is MNHEY and CDR2 is SMNVEV (reference sequence). The CDR3 contains 15 residues. The V end lost 4 bases, the J end lost 8 bases, and 17 bases lay between the germline ends. The DNA for the CDR3 is TGTGCCAGCAGTTCCCGAGGATCGGGGAACGAAAAACTGTTTTTT. The encoded protein is CASSSRGSGNEKLFF.

This clonotype was seen a handful of times. The V and J genes are TRBV3-1 and TRBJ1-6; the match to TRBD1 covers 11 bases. CDR1 and CDR2 from the germline V gene are LGHDT and YNNKEL (reference sequence). V was clipped by 6 bases and J by 9 bases; unmatched bases: 7. This CDR3 is built from 15 residues. The CDR3 DNA reads TGTGCCAGCAGTCACACTGGGACAGGGGGTTCACCCCTCCACTTT. This codes for CASSHTGTGGSPLHF.

This clonotype was found many times. The rearrangement uses TRBV12-3 or TRBV12-4 and TRBJ2-1, with D perhaps matching TRBD1 (5 bases). V shed 6 bases and J shed 7 bases, with 16 bases lying between them. This CDR3 has 14 residues. CDR3 in amino acids: CASSLHSAGNEQFF. The CDR3 nucleotides read TGTGCCAGCAGCCTCCATTCAGCAGGGAATGAGCAGTTCTTC.

This clonotype occurred many times. The V call is TRBV7-2, the J call TRBJ2-3; D may be TRBD1 (6 bases). V shed 5 bases and J shed 0 bases, with 12 bases lying between them. This CDR3 spans 15 amino acids. Germline assignment: CDR1 SGHTA and CDR2 FQGNSA. CDR3 residues: CASSPSGQSTDTQYF. In DNA, the CDR3 is TGTGCCAGCAGCCCAAGCGGACAGAGCACAGATACGCAGTATTTT. Variable domain in full (rest from reference TRBV7-2 and TRBJ2-3): GAGVSQSPSNKVTEKGKDVELRCDPISGHTALYWYRQSLGQGLEFLIYFQGNSAPDKSGLPSDRFSAERTGGSVSTLTIQRTQQEDSAVYLCASSPSGQSTDTQYFGPGTRLTVL.

The genes are TRBV20-1 and TRBJ2-1; the match to TRBD2 covers 10 bases. In germline, CDR1 is DFQATT, CDR2 SNEGSKA (reference sequence). The CDR3 spans 16 residues. Losses at the gene ends were 1 base for V and 4 bases for J; bases not matched to a gene: 7. CDR3 nucleotides: TGCAGTGCTAGAGGTAGGACTAGCGGAAAATACAATGAGCAGTTCTTC. The encoded protein is CSARGRTSGKYNEQFF.

This clonotype was seen at least ten times. The chain couples TRBV6-5 to TRBJ2-1, with TRBD2 matching 9 bases. CDR1 is MNHEY and CDR2 is SVGAGI in the germline V gene. Trimming removed 0 bases from V and 4 bases from J; junction bases left unmatched: 7. This CDR3 contains 17 residues. The CDR3 DNA reads as TGTGCCAGCAGTTACTCCCTCGGCGGGGGGGGTTACAATGAGCAGTTCTTC. Protein: CASSYSLGGGGYNEQFF.

As to this clonotype: Since a much larger clone is just one base distant, this may be a read error. This chain uses TRBV12-3 or TRBV12-4 with TRBJ1-2; 8 bases are shared with TRBD1. CDR3 length: 14 amino acids. CDR3 sequence: CVSSSTGVIYGYTF. The DNA of the CDR3 is TGTGTCAGCAGTTCGACAGGGGTTATCTATGGCTACACCTTC.

The chain carries TRBV5-6 and TRBJ1-2, with 8 nucleotides matching TRBD1. The V segment lost 3 bases and the J segment 2 bases; nucleotides outside the gene matches: 12. The CDR3 runs to 17 residues. In germline, CDR1 is SGHDT, CDR2 YYEEEE. As DNA, the CDR3 is TGTGCCAGCAGCTCGGATGGACAGGGAGGATACAACTATGGCTACACCTTC. This translates into CASSSDGQGGYNYGYTF.

The gene calls are TRBV4-1 and TRBJ2-3, with TRBD2 as a possible D gene (6 bases). This CDR3 region has 16 residues. From germline, CDR1 is MGHRA and CDR2 YSYEKL. V was trimmed by 4 bases and J by 1 base, leaving 15 bases between them. Written as DNA, the CDR3 is TGCGCCAGCAGCCCAGCTTTTTCGGGGGGCACAGATACGCAGTATTTT. Its translation is CASSPAFSGGTDTQYF.

Details on this clonotype: At one end the junction does not follow the germline gene, possibly because of a read error. This chain connects TRBV20-1 to TRBJ1-5, with D perhaps matching TRBD1 (5 bases). The CDR3 is 16 residues long. Germline V CDR1 and CDR2: DFQATT, SNEGSKA (reference sequence). CDR3 amino acids: CSAVRGVSDSNQTQHF. The CDR3 DNA reads TGCAGTGCCGTCCGGGGGGTCTCTGATAGCAATCAGACCCAGCATTTT.

This clonotype occurred a few times. The chain combines TRBV20-1 with TRBJ1-1, with a tentative D call TRBD1 (5 bases). Germline V CDR1 and CDR2: DFQATT, SNEGSKA (reference sequence). This CDR3 contains 12 residues. Between the trimmed V and J ends, which lost 4 bases and 6 bases, there was a span of 12 bases. The CDR3 loop is CSAIPGSAEAFF. In DNA, the CDR3 is TGCAGTGCTATCCCAGGGTCCGCTGAAGCTTTCTTT.

The chain couples TRBV5-5 to TRBJ2-4; 8 positions agree with TRBD1. Per the germline V gene, CDR1 is SGHKS and CDR2 is YYEKEE (reference sequence). This CDR3 has 20 residues. Trimming at V came to 5 bases and at J to 0 bases, leaving 19 bases not matched to a gene. The DNA for the CDR3 is TGTGCCAGCAGTCAGACCCCGGGACAGGCCCAAAGCCTAGCCAAAAACATTCAGTACTTC. Translated, it gives CASSQTPGQAQSLAKNIQYF.

Concerning this clonotype: A read error may be the cause here, since a much bigger clone is one base away. This rearrangement joins TRBV7-2 to TRBJ2-7, with 10 bases that match TRBD2. After removal of 3 bases from V and 7 bases from J, the junction contained 18 bases not matched to a gene. The CDR3 spans 18 residues. Germline V gene sequence: CDR1 SGHTA, CDR2 FQGNSA. CDR3 in amino acids: CASSLGDPGLAWGNEQYF. The CDR3 DNA follows: TGTGCCAGCAGCTTGGGGGATCCGGGACTAGCGTGGGGCAATGAGCAGTACTTC. Based on the CDR3 plus reference TRBV7-2 and TRBJ2-7, the full variable domain is GAGVSQSPSNKVTEKGKDVELRCDPISGHTALYWYRQSLGQGLEFLIYFQGNSAPDKSGLPSDRFSAERTGGSVSTLTIQRTQQEDSAVYLCASSLGDPGLAWGNEQYFGPGTRLTVT.